Below are 17 T cell receptor beta chains sequenced from a single sample in a study of glioma-infiltrating T cells after dendritic cell vaccination (dated by TCRdb to 2016 to 2018). Library preparation used the immunoSEQ multiplex PCR assay. TCRdb obtained this table from immuneACCESS and retained in-frame rearrangements with V and J assigned. These tables miss some clones; where compared with another copy, unresolved V genes account for less than half of the shortfall, and the remainder is unexplained. The sample data list some 100,000 clones, and about 79% of these were observed just once. Roughly 5.6% of the sample lies in the top ten. Specimen: blood, collected before dendritic cell vaccination. Source of these receptors: a human donor with glioblastoma.

J is TRBJ2-7 and V is TRBV7-6, with 7 bases matching TRBD1. CDR3 length: 13 amino acids. With 3 bases clipped from V and 5 bases from J, the junction kept 4 bases outside the gene matches. CDR1 and CDR2 (germline): SGHVS, FNYEAQ. CDR3 coding DNA: TGTGCCAGCAGCTTGGGCCAGGGGGACGAGCAGTACTTC. This gives the protein CASSLGQGDEQYF.

The CDR3 loop is CASSLRRDRREQYF. The CDR3 DNA is TGCGCCAGCAGTCTTAGGCGGGACCGGCGGGAGCAGTACTTC. The chain combines TRBV10-2 with TRBJ2-7; perhaps TRBD2 as D (6 bases). Trimming stripped 5 bases from V and 7 bases from J, with 18 bases between. Germline CDR1 reads WSHSY; CDR2 reads SAAADI. CDR3 size: 14 residues.

The chain recombines TRBV19 with TRBJ1-5; 9 bases line up with TRBD1. Germline trimming cut 5 bases from V and 2 bases from J; bases unmatched to any gene: 7. This CDR3 comprises 16 residues. The V gene's germline CDR1 is LNHDA and CDR2 SQIVND (reference sequence). The CDR3 loop reads CASSDRTGAGNQPQHF. In DNA, the CDR3 is TGTGCCAGTAGTGATCGGACAGGGGCTGGCAATCAGCCCCAGCATTTT.

This rearrangement joins TRBV2 to TRBJ2-1, with 13 bases fitting TRBD2. The CDR3 loop spans 16 amino acids. Looked up from germline, CDR1 is SNHLY and CDR2 is FYNNEI. The ends lost 4 bases at V and 2 bases at J; junction bases unmatched: 2. As DNA, the CDR3 is TGTGCCAGCAGTGTAGGGACTAGCGGGACCTACAATGAGCAGTTCTTC. Its protein is CASSVGTSGTYNEQFF.

V is TRBV6-1 and J is TRBJ2-7; D perhaps matches TRBD1 (6 bases). This CDR3 is built from 14 residues. Trimming took off 6 bases at V and 3 bases at J, with 15 bases between the two ends. CDR1 and CDR2 (germline): MNHNS, SASEGT. The CDR3 DNA is TGTGCCAGCAGGCTGACAGGACCTAACTACGAGCAGTACTTC. Translating it yields CASRLTGPNYEQYF.

The chain has TRBV2 and TRBJ1-2; tentative D call: TRBD1 (5 bases). Germline V gene sequence: CDR1 SNHLY, CDR2 FYNNEI. Deletions cut 3 bases from V and 7 bases from J, with 12 bases between. The CDR3 contains 13 residues. CDR3 sequence reads: CASSDGRGFGYTF. CDR3 nucleotide sequence: TGTGCCAGCAGTGATGGTAGGGGATTTGGCTACACCTTC.

This clone was found many times. The final CDR3 position lacks the conserved phenylalanine or tryptophan, pointing to a likely read error. The DNA is omitted, as the CDR3 cannot be located on it reliably, and the CDR3 follows TCRdb's listing. J is TRBJ2-7 and V is TRBV2; the table's D gene call, TRBD2, was not cross checked with the DNA. Germline CDR1 SNHLY, CDR2 FYNNEI. Counting both end residues, the CDR3 totals 11 amino acids. CDR3 sequence: CASSEFGAGEL.

This sequence joins TRBV4-1 and TRBJ2-7, with 10 bases lining up with TRBD1. This CDR3 spans 15 amino acids. V shed 4 bases, J shed 3 bases, and the junction held 6 bases outside the gene matches. CDR1 is MGHRA, CDR2 YSYEKL, per germline. CDR3 nucleotide sequence: TGCGCCAGCAGCCCTGAATGGACAGGGGGCTACGAGCAGTACTTC. Translating gives CASSPEWTGGYEQYF.

This chain links TRBV4-1 with TRBJ2-3; 12 bases agree with TRBD2. J was trimmed by 4 bases and V by 4 bases; bases with no gene match: 9. The CDR3 runs 17 residues. CDR1 is MGHRA, CDR2 YSYEKL, per germline. The CDR3 DNA follows: TGCGCCAGCAGCCGAGACCCTAGCGGGGGGGCTGCAGATACGCAGTATTTT. Its protein product is CASSRDPSGGAADTQYF.

The chain employs TRBV19 and TRBJ2-2; 12 bases match TRBD1. V dropped 6 bases and J dropped 5; count of bases not matched to a gene: 4. In germline, CDR1 is LNHDA, CDR2 SQIVND (reference sequence). CDR3 length equals 15 residues. CDR3 amino acids: CASSRDRGPTGELFF. The CDR3 DNA follows: TGTGCCAGTAGCCGGGACAGGGGGCCTACCGGGGAGCTGTTTTTT.

The V and J genes are TRBV29-1 and TRBJ1-1; D ambiguous. V was trimmed by 4 bases and J by 0 bases, leaving 9 bases between them. Germline CDR1 and CDR2: SQVTM and ANQGSEA. The CDR3 spans 13 residues. Written as DNA, the CDR3 is TGCAGCGTTGTAGAGAGTATGAACACTGAAGCTTTCTTT. Its translation: CSVVESMNTEAFF.

The CDR3 DNA is TGTGCCAGCAGCGTATCGGGACTAGTGAACAATGAGCAGTTCTTC. Translation: CASSVSGLVNNEQFF. J is TRBJ2-1 and V is TRBV9; 8 bases fit TRBD2. Germline V gene sequence: CDR1 SGDLS, CDR2 YYNGEE. The V gene end was trimmed by 1 base and the J gene end by 5 bases; junction bases not matched to a gene: 5. The CDR3 is 15 amino acids.

The chain employs TRBV6-6 and TRBJ2-3, with D possibly being TRBD1 (5 bases). Trimming stripped 2 bases from V and 6 bases from J, with 18 bases between. CDR1 MNHNY and CDR2 SVGAGI come from the germline V gene (reference sequence). This CDR3 has 16 amino acids. The CDR3: CASSYVQGIRPDTQYF. The CDR3 coding sequence is TGTGCCAGCAGTTACGTTCAGGGAATTCGACCGGATACGCAGTATTTT.

The genes are TRBV21-1 and TRBJ1-2; TRBD1 reflects the table's D call only, with no check against the DNA. TRBV21-1 is recorded as a pseudogene. CDR3 size: 21 residues. The CDR3 DNA follows: TGTGCCAGCAGTCTTCCCACGGCCTACCAGGGTCAGGATGGTCCCAACTATGGCTACACCTTC. As protein: CASSLPTAYQGQDGPNYGYTF.

The chain couples TRBV7-9 to TRBJ2-1; 10 bases map to TRBD2. Trimming removed 8 bases from V and 4 bases from J; junction bases left unmatched: 5. Germline V gives CDR1 SEHNR, CDR2 FQNEAQ (reference sequence). This CDR3 spans 14 amino acids. The CDR3 spells CASSLAGEYNEQFF. The CDR3 DNA follows: TGTGCCAGCTCCCTAGCGGGGGAATACAATGAGCAGTTCTTC.

This chain connects TRBV6-1 to TRBJ1-5; 7 nucleotides line up with TRBD1. Unmatched junction bases numbered 3, after V lost 9 bases and J lost 4 bases. The CDR3 runs 12 residues. Germline V gene sequence: CDR1 MNHNS, CDR2 SASEGT. The CDR3 DNA follows: TGTGCCAGAGTACAGGGGAATCAGCCCCAGCATTTT. It is translated as CARVQGNQPQHF.

CDR3 sequence (DNA): TGTGCCATCAGGGACCTCAGGGACTCTGGAAACACCATATATTTT. It codes for CAIRDLRDSGNTIYF. This rearrangement joins TRBV10-3 to TRBJ1-3; perhaps TRBD1 as D (5 bases). The CDR3 length is 15 residues. Trimming removed 6 bases at V and 0 bases at J, with 12 bases between. Germline V gene data show CDR1 as ENHRY and CDR2 as SYGVKD.